Below are 9 T cell receptor beta chains sequenced from a single sample in a study of early T cells in non-severe SARS-CoV-2 infection. TCRdb re-called the 5' RACE reads with MiXCR, one entry per CDR3 protein. The repertoire has 20,000 to 25,000 distinct CDR3 sequences, 4% to 5.5% of them found once; the top ten carry 15% to 20%. The specimen was whole blood. Receptor source: an adult who was a healthcare worker with PCR-confirmed SARS-CoV-2 infection or an uninfected control (not recorded which).

By sample fraction, this clonotype is medium-sized. The chain recombines TRBV25-1 with TRBJ2-7; no definite D call. Trimming took off 4 bases at V and 1 base at J, with 5 bases between the two ends. Germline lookup yields CDR1 MGHDK and CDR2 SYGVNS. The CDR3 is 12 residues long. This chain's CDR3 is CASSVNSYEQYF. CDR3 nucleotides: TGTGCCAGCAGTGTGAATTCCTACGAGCAGTACTTC.

In its sample, this clonotype was seen a few times. The rearrangement links TRBV24-1 to TRBJ2-1, with D possibly being TRBD2 (6 bases). The CDR3 is 17 residues long. Trimming removed 5 bases from V and 0 bases from J, with 16 bases in between. Per the germline V gene, CDR1 is KGHDR and CDR2 is SFDVKD. The CDR3 DNA is TGTGCCACCAGTGGATCCACTGGCGGGGTCTCCTACAATGAGCAGTTCTTC. Translating gives CATSGSTGGVSYNEQFF.

This clonotype has ten or more counts. This chain joins TRBV29-1 and TRBJ2-1, with D perhaps matching TRBD1 or TRBD2 (7 bases each). The CDR3 extends over 15 amino acids. Trimming cost V 8 bases and J 3 bases, with 20 bases left between them. The V gene's germline CDR1 is SQVTM and CDR2 ANQGSEA. The DNA of the CDR3 is TGCAGCCAGACAGCGGGACAGTCCATCTACAATGAGCAGTTCTTC. The encoded protein is CSQTAGQSIYNEQFF.

In its sample, this clonotype was seen many times. The rearrangement links TRBV2 to TRBJ1-4; a possible D gene is TRBD1 (6 bases). Trimming pared 4 bases from V and 7 bases from J, leaving 25 bases between. Germline CDR1 is SNHLY and CDR2 is FYNNEI. The CDR3 has 18 residues. The CDR3 is CASSGGPHDRLGGEKLFF. DNA of the CDR3: TGTGCCAGCAGTGGGGGACCCCATGACAGGCTCGGAGGTGAAAAACTGTTTTTT.

This clonotype was recorded at least ten times. The chain carries TRBV3-1 and TRBJ2-6; the match to TRBD1 covers 8 bases. CDR3 size: 18 residues. In germline, CDR1 is LGHDT, CDR2 YNNKEL (reference sequence). With V trimmed by 1 base and J by 0 bases, 5 bases remained unmatched. CDR3 in DNA: TGTGCCAGCAGCCAAGCTAGGACAGGGAGCTCTGGGGCCAACGTCCTGACTTTC. Encoded protein: CASSQARTGSSGANVLTF. The complete variable domain, with remaining parts taken from reference TRBV3-1 and TRBJ2-6, reads DTAVSQTPKYLVTQMGNDKSIKCEQNLGHDTMYWYKQDSKKFLKIMFSYNNKELIINETVPNRFSPKSPDKAHLNLHINSLELGDSAVYFCASSQARTGSSGANVLTFGAGSRLTVL.

This clonotype was seen at least ten times. The V gene is TRBV19, the J gene TRBJ2-1; tentatively, D is TRBD2 (7 bases). The V end was cut by 0 bases, the J end by 4 bases, with 19 bases between. CDR1 LNHDA and CDR2 SQIVND come from the germline V gene (reference sequence). The CDR3 is 18 amino acids. DNA of the CDR3: TGTGCCAGTAGTATAGATCTTTGGGGGCTAGCGGCGTACAATGAGCAGTTCTTC. It codes for CASSIDLWGLAAYNEQFF.

This clonotype occurred many times. CDR3 residues: CASSPVGAPNTGELFF. In nucleotides, the CDR3 is TGTGCCAGCAGCCCAGTAGGGGCCCCGAACACCGGGGAGCTGTTTTTT. V usage is TRBV5-4 and J usage is TRBJ2-2; TRBD1 might be the D (5 bases). Trimming took 4 bases from V and 0 from J, leaving 13 bases between them. Per the germline V gene, CDR1 is SGHNT and CDR2 is YYREEE (reference sequence). This CDR3 has 16 residues.

This clonotype came up many times. The gene calls are TRBV29-1 and TRBJ1-3, with D perhaps TRBD1 (5 bases). The V and J ends lost 6 bases and 7 bases respectively, with 19 bases between them. The length of the CDR3 is 14 residues. Germline assignment: CDR1 SQVTM and CDR2 ANQGSEA. Here the CDR3 DNA reads TGCAGCGTGCCCTGGGACGCCGAGGGGAACACCATATATTTT. Protein product: CSVPWDAEGNTIYF.

Of note for this clonotype: It is likely a read error, because the conserved phenylalanine at the end of the CDR3 is missing. The gene calls are TRBV7-2 and TRBJ2-2, with 10 bases fitting TRBD2. This CDR3 has 18 amino acids. V dropped 0 bases and J dropped 2; count of bases not matched to a gene: 6. Germline V lookup: CDR1 SGHTA, CDR2 FQGNSA. This chain's CDR3 is CASSLALAGAINTGELFS. Here the CDR3 DNA reads TGTGCCAGCAGCTTAGCGCTAGCGGGAGCCATTAACACCGGGGAGCTGTTTTCT.